Presented here are 2 T cell receptor beta chains from one specimen sequenced in a study of CD8 T cells in ankylosing spondylitis. The study's findings and limits: What appeared characteristic of ankylosing spondylitis blood was a TCR beta motif of 7 or 8 highly homologous variants.

TCRdb processed the 5' RACE reads anew with MiXCR; each CDR3 protein has one entry. The table lists 200,000 to 250,000 distinct CDR3 sequences, 18% of them singletons, with approximately 46% in the top ten. Their recognized antigens are unknown. The sample taken for sequencing was blood, either unsorted or a sorted T cell fraction (not recorded which). The receptors originated from a male donor with ankylosing spondylitis.

The chain employs TRBV5-1 and TRBJ2-7; 7 positions match TRBD2. V lost 4 bases to trimming and J lost 2 bases; unmatched junction nucleotides: 12. Germline values: CDR1 SGHRS, CDR2 YFSETQ. The CDR3 runs to 16 residues. CDR3 bases: TGCGCCAGCAGCCCAATGGGAGGGCCACCGACCTACGAGCAGTACTTC. Residues: CASSPMGGPPTYEQYF.

The chain recombines TRBV7-6 with TRBJ2-1; D remains unclear. V was trimmed by 2 bases and J by 5 bases, leaving 7 bases between them. Germline V gene data show CDR1 as SGHVS and CDR2 as FNYEAQ. CDR3 length equals 13 residues. CDR3 nucleotide sequence: TGTGCCAGCAGCTTAAACGAGAACAATGAGCAGTTCTTC. Encoded protein: CASSLNENNEQFF. The whole variable domain, filled in from reference TRBV7-6 and TRBJ2-1, reads GAGVSQSPRYKVTKRGQDVALRCDPISGHVSLYWYRQALGQGPEFLTYFNYEAQQDKSGLPNDRFSAERPEGSISTLTIQRTEQRDSAMYRCASSLNENNEQFFGPGTRLTVL.